This TCR beta chain was identified during a study of blood T cell repertoires in COVID-19 (dated by TCRdb to 2020 to 2022). About the study as a whole: Samples from collaborators originated in the United States, Italy and Spain and spanned both the acute and convalescent phases of COVID-19. HLA class I and class II types, where available, came from metadata supplied by the sample provider rather than from assay-based typing. Sample metadata almost always included a de-identified subject ID, COVID-19 status, age in years and sex. The dataset comprised deeply sampled blood TCRbeta repertoires from subjects exposed to, actively infected with, or recovered from COVID-19. The prospective study material was composed of cDNA or gDNA derived from T cells, B-cell-depleted T cells, or PBMCs. Samples were obtained from the ongoing ImmuneRACE study (first 160 participants) and from over 1,000 subjects provided by 6 global collaborators. The repertoires were made available in a free public database intended to serve as a resource for research on the immune response to SARS-CoV-2. The investigation overall reported the following: The amount of clinical and demographic metadata varied by source and participant and was provided uncurated.

The immunoSEQ Assay, a bias-controlled multiplex PCR, was used to amplify TCRbeta CDR3 regions from genomic DNA. Processing in the source paper ran as follows. The number of nucleated cells in each sample was estimated from the amplification of reference gene primers within the assay. Sequence reads were collapsed and filtered to measure the absolute abundance of every unique TCRbeta CDR3 rearrangement. For each sample, productive Simpson clonality was calculated by taking the square root of Simpson's diversity index across productive rearrangements. The table was pulled from immuneACCESS by TCRdb, which kept in-frame rearrangements only. Such tables lose some clones; where checked, under half of the loss comes from unresolved V genes, and the rest has no known cause. The DNA was the basis for D and trimming; V, J and clone size are from that table. This sample is represented by about 94,000 clones; about four fifths of them were singletons. Jointly, the top ten make up 6.3% of the sample.

Collaborating institutions collected whole blood in K2EDTA tubes following their own protocols. For TCRbeta analysis, collaborators shipped samples in one of three forms: frozen whole blood, isolated PBMCs, or DNA extracted from either of those sample types. The CDR3 spans 15 residues, from the cysteine through the phenylalanine. The entry retains the CDR3 DNA only, 45 bases that are in frame from base 1. V gives up 5 bases and J gives up 0 bases, and the segment between their germline ends measures 15 bases. Via the germline V gene, CDR1 is SGHRS and CDR2 YFSETQ. As concerns this clone: The antigen it recognizes is unknown. Base qualities are not at hand, and no much larger clone is one base apart.

The material sequenced was peripheral blood. The clonotype comes from a man aged 60-69 years with acute or convalescent COVID-19. The V gene is TRBV5-1 and the J gene is TRBJ2-7; tentative D gene TRBD2, with 6 bases matching. CDR3 region: CASSAGTGSSYEQYF. The nucleotide sequence is TGCGCCAGCAGTGCCGGGACCGGGAGCTCCTACGAGCAGTACTTC.